These 15 T cell receptor beta chains share one sample of origin, sequenced in a study of blood T cell repertoires in COVID-19. TCRdb's copy holds only in-frame clones and misses some; the assay was immunoSEQ multiplex PCR. The sample shows 310,000 or so clones, approximately 91% of them seen only once. The sample was peripheral blood. The receptors come from a woman aged 25 to 39 with COVID-19, enrolled during active disease.

CDR3 region: CASSPVANEQFF. The CDR3, as DNA: TGTGCCAGCTCACCGGTAGCAAACGAGCAGTTCTTC. This chain links TRBV18 with TRBJ2-1; no clear D gene. Per the germline V gene, CDR1 is KGHSH and CDR2 is LQKENI. The ends were cut back, 3 bases at V and 10 bases at J, with 10 bases in the middle. CDR3 size: 12 residues. The variable domain in full, with the rest retrieved from reference TRBV18 and TRBJ2-1, is NAGVMQNPRHLVRRRGQEARLRCSPMKGHSHVYWYRQLPEEGLKFMVYLQKENIIDESGMPKERFSAEFPKEGPSILRIQQVVRGDSAAYFCASSPVANEQFFGPGTRLTVL.

The J gene is TRBJ1-1, the V gene TRBV7-9; no reliable D call. The ends were cut back, 1 base at V and 5 bases at J, with 14 bases in the middle. CDR1 is SEHNR and CDR2 is FQNEAQ in the germline V gene (reference sequence). This CDR3 contains 15 residues. The CDR3 bases are TGTGCCAGCAGCTTAGATGGGGTAAGAGGGACTGAAGCTTTCTTT. This gives the protein CASSLDGVRGTEAFF.

The genes are TRBV11-2 and TRBJ2-7; a possible D gene is TRBD1 (6 bases). The CDR3 contains 15 residues. Trimming pared 5 bases from V and 3 bases from J, leaving 17 bases between. Germline V gene data show CDR1 as SGHAT and CDR2 as FQNNGV. The CDR3 reads CASSTGLTGIYEQYF. The CDR3, as DNA: TGTGCCAGCAGCACAGGCCTGACAGGAATCTACGAGCAGTACTTC. Full variable domain (remainder filled in from reference TRBV11-2 and TRBJ2-7): EAGVAQSPRYKIIEKRQSVAFWCNPISGHATLYWYQQILGQGPKLLIQFQNNGVVDDSQLPKDRFSAERLKGVDSTLKIQPAKLEDSAVYLCASSTGLTGIYEQYFGPGTRLTVT.

The chain combines TRBV30 with TRBJ2-3; a possible D gene is TRBD2 (5 bases). CDR1 and CDR2 from the germline V gene are GTSNPN and SVGIG (reference sequence). This CDR3 spans 12 amino acids. Trimming stripped 5 bases from V and 6 bases from J, with 12 bases between. The CDR3 region is CAWQRTRDTQYF. The CDR3 DNA is TGTGCCTGGCAGCGGACTCGGGATACGCAGTATTTT.

The rearrangement links TRBV28 to TRBJ2-7; 9 nucleotides match TRBD1. V shed 5 bases, J shed 1 base, and the junction held 6 bases outside the gene matches. CDR3 length: 15 amino acids. Germline V gene sequence: CDR1 MDHEN, CDR2 SYDVKM. Here the CDR3 DNA reads TGTGCCAGCAGTGAAACAGGGGGCGGTTCCTACGAGCAGTACTTC. Protein: CASSETGGGSYEQYF.

The chain is built from TRBV2 and TRBJ2-5, with D perhaps matching TRBD2 (6 bases). Between the trimmed V and J ends, which lost 4 bases and 5 bases, there was a span of 11 bases. Germline CDR1 reads SNHLY; CDR2 reads FYNNEI. This CDR3 spans 13 amino acids. CDR3 protein: CASSGTSWETQYF. CDR3 bases: TGTGCCAGCAGTGGCACTAGCTGGGAGACCCAGTACTTC. Complete variable domain (other parts from reference TRBV2 and TRBJ2-5): EPEVTQTPSHQVTQMGQEVILRCVPISNHLYFYWYRQILGQKVEFLVSFYNNEISEKSEIFDDQFSVERPDGSNFTLKIRSTKLEDSAMYFCASSGTSWETQYFGPGTRLLVL.

The chain recombines TRBV7-2 with TRBJ1-1; no clear D. V lost 2 bases to trimming and J lost 0 bases, with 16 bases between them. Germline CDR1 is SGHTA and CDR2 is FQGNSA. CDR3 size: 17 residues. The CDR3, as DNA: TGTGCCAGCAGCTTACTGCTCCTAGCTTCGATGAACACTGAAGCTTTCTTT. Translated, it gives CASSLLLLASMNTEAFF.

As for this clone: Other DNA sequences within the sample encode an identical CDR3. This CDR3 is CASSLQENTEAFF. CDR3 bases: TGCGCCAGCAGCTTGCAGGAGAACACTGAAGCTTTCTTT. This chain uses TRBV5-1 with TRBJ1-1; no definite D call. V lost 1 base and J 1 base, leaving 5 bases between the germline ends. The CDR3 covers 13 residues. CDR1 SGHRS and CDR2 YFSETQ come from the germline V gene.

The rearrangement joins TRBV6-6 to TRBJ1-6; TRBD1 matches at 7 bases. The CDR3 totals 16 residues. Trimming removed 2 bases from V and 9 bases from J; junction bases left unmatched: 10. Looked up from germline, CDR1 is MNHNY and CDR2 is SVGAGI (reference sequence). This CDR3 reads CASSYGNRGEGSPLHF. In nucleotides, the CDR3 is TGTGCCAGCAGTTACGGGAACAGGGGAGAAGGTTCACCCCTCCACTTT.

The rearrangement uses TRBV4-2 and TRBJ2-2, with 9 bases that match TRBD2. Trimming removed 1 base from V and 7 bases from J; junction bases left unmatched: 19. The CDR3 is made up of 20 amino acids. The germline V gene has CDR1 LGHNA and CDR2 YNFKEQ. CDR3 region: CASSQASWQLAGQSSGELFF. The CDR3 DNA is TGTGCCAGCAGCCAAGCGAGTTGGCAGCTAGCGGGGCAAAGCAGCGGGGAGCTGTTTTTT.

V usage is TRBV7-2 and J usage is TRBJ2-3; 13 nucleotides agree with TRBD2. Trimming removed 5 bases from V and 4 bases from J; junction bases left unmatched: 6. This CDR3 region has 16 residues. From germline, CDR1 is SGHTA and CDR2 FQGNSA. This CDR3 reads CASSARLAGGADTQYF. The DNA for the CDR3 is TGTGCCAGCAGCGCCCGACTAGCGGGAGGCGCAGATACGCAGTATTTT.

CDR3: CASSERHRDREFF. The DNA for the CDR3 is TGTGCCAGCTCAGAACGCCACCGGGACAGGGAGTTCTTC. V is TRBV18 and J is TRBJ2-1; 9 nucleotides align to TRBD1. V gave up 5 bases and J gave up 14 bases; unmatched junction bases: 10. The CDR3 has 13 amino acids. The germline gives CDR1 KGHSH, CDR2 LQKENI.

This clone has just one count. V is TRBV6-1 and J is TRBJ1-6, with TRBD1 as a possible D gene (6 bases). From germline, CDR1 is MNHNS and CDR2 SASEGT. V gave up 3 bases and J gave up 6 bases, with 15 bases separating them. The CDR3 contains 16 residues. The CDR3 nucleotides are TGTGCCAGCAGTGACCCCCCGGGGGGCACTAATTCACCCCTCCACTTT. It encodes CASSDPPGGTNSPLHF.

The V and J genes are TRBV28 and TRBJ1-5; a weak D match, TRBD1 (6 bases). The CDR3 is 13 amino acids. Trimming cost V 11 bases and J 1 base, with 12 bases left between them. Germline V gives CDR1 MDHEN, CDR2 SYDVKM. Written as DNA, the CDR3 is TGTGCCTTAGGCCAGGGGAGCAATCAGCCCCAGCATTTT. Amino acids: CALGQGSNQPQHF.

The V call is TRBV5-4, the J call TRBJ2-2; 9 positions agree with TRBD2. With 0 bases clipped from V and 4 bases from J, the junction kept 4 bases outside the gene matches. Germline loops: CDR1 SGHNT, CDR2 YYREEE (reference sequence). The CDR3 loop spans 16 amino acids. The CDR3 DNA sequence: TGTGCCAGCAGCTTGGAAATAGCGGGAGTCACCGGGGAGCTGTTTTTT. Translating it yields CASSLEIAGVTGELFF.